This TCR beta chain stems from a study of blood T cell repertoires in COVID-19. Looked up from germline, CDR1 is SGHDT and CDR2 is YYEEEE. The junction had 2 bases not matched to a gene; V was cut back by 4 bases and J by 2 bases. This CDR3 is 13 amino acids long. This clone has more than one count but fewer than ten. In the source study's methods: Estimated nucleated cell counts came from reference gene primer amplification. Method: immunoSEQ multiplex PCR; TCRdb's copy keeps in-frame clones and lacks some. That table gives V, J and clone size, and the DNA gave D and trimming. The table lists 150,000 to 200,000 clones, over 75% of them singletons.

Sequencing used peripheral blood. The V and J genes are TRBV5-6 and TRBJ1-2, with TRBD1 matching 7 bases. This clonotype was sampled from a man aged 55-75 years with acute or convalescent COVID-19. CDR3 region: CASSLQGNYGYTF. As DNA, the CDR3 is TGTGCCAGCAGCCTACAGGGGAACTATGGCTACACCTTC.